This record concerns one T cell receptor (beta chain) sequence. No antigen is known for it. Using immunoSEQ multiplex PCR, the repertoire was profiled, and TCRdb retains in-frame clones only, with some absent. The table records more than 65,000 clones, around 93% of them present only once. The record originates from a study of graft-versus-host responses after intestinal transplantation. CDR1 MNHEY and CDR2 SMNVEV come from the germline V gene (reference sequence). V dropped 3 bases and J dropped 4 bases, with 17 bases sitting between them. This CDR3 contains 16 residues. Notes on the study in general: Analysis identified GvH clones in recipient marrow, with some appearing first in ileum or blood.

Sample: unstimulated CD8+ T cells sorted from spleen or lymph node cells, taken before transplant. This rearrangement joins TRBV27 to TRBJ2-3; weak D call: TRBD1 (6 bases). The receptor was derived from a human donor who was the organ donor for an intestinal transplant. The CDR3 DNA follows: TGTGCCAGCAGTTTGGGGGCCAGGGGTTGGGCAGATACGCAGTATTTT. It translates to CASSLGARGWADTQYF.